This T cell receptor beta chain was profiled in a study of control samples from healthy donors and cancer patients. This CDR3 contains 12 residues. The assay was immunoSEQ multiplex PCR, and TCRdb's table has in-frame clones only and misses some. This sample has over 200,000 clones, with about four fifths found just once. The sequence was obtained from a woman aged 55-70 years with lung cancer. This chain connects TRBV12-2 to TRBJ1-2. TRBV12-2 is termed a pseudogene. The specimen sequenced was PBMCs. In DNA form, the CDR3 reads TGTGCAAGTCGCCCTCGTAAGACTGGCTACACCTTC. Protein: CASRPRKTGYTF.